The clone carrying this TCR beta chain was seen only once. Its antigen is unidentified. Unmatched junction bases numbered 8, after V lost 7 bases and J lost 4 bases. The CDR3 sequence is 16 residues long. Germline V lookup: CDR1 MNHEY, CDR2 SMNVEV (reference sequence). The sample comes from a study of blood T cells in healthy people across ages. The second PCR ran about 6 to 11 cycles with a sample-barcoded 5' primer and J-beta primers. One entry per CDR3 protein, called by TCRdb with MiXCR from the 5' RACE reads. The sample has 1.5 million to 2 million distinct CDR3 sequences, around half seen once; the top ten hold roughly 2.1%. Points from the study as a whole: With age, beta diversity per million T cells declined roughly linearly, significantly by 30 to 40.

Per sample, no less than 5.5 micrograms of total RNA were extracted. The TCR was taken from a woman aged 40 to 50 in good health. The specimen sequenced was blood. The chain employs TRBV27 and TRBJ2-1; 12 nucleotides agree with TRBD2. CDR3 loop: CASNGLAGRGYNEQFF. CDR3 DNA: TGTGCCAGCAACGGACTAGCGGGGAGGGGGTACAATGAGCAGTTCTTC.